This entry lists 6 T cell receptor beta chains sequenced from one sample in a study of blood T cells in healthy people across ages. Then a second PCR, running about 6 to 12 cycles, was carried out with a sample-barcoded 5' primer and a J-beta primer mix. TCRdb redid the calling of the 5' RACE reads with MiXCR, one entry per CDR3 protein. The sample contains more than 800,000 distinct CDR3 sequences, around 28% of which appear only once. The sequenced material came from blood. Receptors originate from a woman aged 80 or over in good health.

Of note for this clonotype: A much larger clonotype is one base distant, so this may be a read error. The rearrangement uses TRBV4-3 and TRBJ2-3, with 9 bases aligning to TRBD1. Germline lookup yields CDR1 LGHNA and CDR2 YSLEER. This CDR3 is built from 17 residues. CDR3 loop: CASSQQQGALDTDAQYF. The CDR3 DNA reads as TGCGCCAGCAGCCAACAACAGGGGGCGTTGGACACAGATGCGCAGTATTTT.

This clonotype was picked up a small number of times. A much larger clone is a single base away; this may be a read error. The chain joins TRBV29-1 to TRBJ2-1, with TRBD1 identical over 7 bases. The J call may be in error: the DNA end matches TRBJ2-7 better. Germline lookup yields CDR1 SQVTM and CDR2 ANQGSEA. The CDR3 runs to 13 residues. CDR3 nucleotides: TGCAGCGTCACAGGGGTCCCCTACAATGAGCAGTACTTC. Translation: CSVTGVPYNEQYF.

The chain carries TRBV28 and TRBJ1-4; D is perhaps TRBD1 (5 bases). V dropped 6 bases and J dropped 10 bases, with 15 bases sitting between them. Looked up from germline, CDR1 is MDHEN and CDR2 is SYDVKM. This CDR3 spans 13 amino acids. As DNA, the CDR3 is TGTGCCAGCAGGGGGGACTTTGGGGCAAAACTGTTTTTT. Amino acid sequence: CASRGDFGAKLFF.

This clonotype was counted at least ten times. The chain links TRBV7-2 to TRBJ2-7; D is possibly TRBD2 (6 bases). This CDR3 region has 13 residues. Germline lookup yields CDR1 SGHTA and CDR2 FQGNSA. The germline V and J ends were trimmed by 5 bases and 9 bases, with 17 bases remaining between them. CDR3 bases: TGTGCCAGCAGCCAGAGGAGGGGCCTGGGGCAGTACTTC. As protein: CASSQRRGLGQYF.

This clonotype has ten or more counts. This chain joins TRBV10-3 and TRBJ2-3; a possible D gene is TRBD1 (6 bases). CDR1 is ENHRY, CDR2 SYGVKD, per germline. Trimming left V 5 bases short and J 0 bases short, with 12 bases between. This CDR3 spans 15 amino acids. The CDR3 DNA reads as TGTGCCATCAGTCGGGACAAGGGGAGCACAGATACGCAGTATTTT. Residues: CAISRDKGSTDTQYF.

Many counts were recorded for this clonotype. V gene TRBV7-2 combines with J gene TRBJ2-5; TRBD2 matches 8 bases. Germline V CDR1 and CDR2: SGHTA, FQGNSA. The CDR3 totals 14 residues. The V and J ends lost 1 base and 5 bases, in that order; junction bases with no gene match: 3. CDR3 region: CASSLGGGRETQYF. The DNA for the CDR3 is TGTGCCAGCAGCTTAGGCGGGGGGAGGGAGACCCAGTACTTC.